This TCR beta chain was captured in a study of Graves' ophthalmopathy and Graves' hyperthyroidism. About the study: Researchers obtained peripheral blood at initial diagnosis, before any treatment had begun.

TCR beta CDR3 amplification used RNA transcripts. First-round RT-PCR relied on HTBI primers, and a second-round multiplex PCR came next. MiXCR, run by TCRdb on the multiplex PCR reads, gives a single entry per CDR3 protein. The table includes 40,000 to 45,000 distinct CDR3 sequences, over 40% detected once. Ophthalmopathy donors' eye disease showed moderate-to-severe activity, CAS of at least 3, NOSPECS of at least 4 and duration under 3 months. Patients were excluded if they had other autoimmune diseases or uncontrolled infections, and likewise if pregnancy or lactation applied. This clonotype was detected many times. The antigen is undetermined. Study-wide results and limits: The majority of expanded thyroid clonotypes above 0.001 frequency also occurred in blood.

The specimen was peripheral blood. The clonotype originates from an adult man with Graves' ophthalmopathy.

This CDR3 is CASSLGGLTNEKLFF. The CDR3 DNA is TGTGCCAGCAGCTTAGGAGGTTTGACTAATGAAAAACTGTTTTTT. This rearrangement joins TRBV7-8 to TRBJ1-4; unclear D gene. Germline V CDR1 and CDR2: SGHVS, FQNEAQ. The CDR3 runs 15 residues. V was pared by 1 base and J by 2 bases, with 8 bases between.